The 20 T cell receptor beta chains presented below share a single source sample, sequenced in a study of cytomegalovirus exposure and HLA in healthy donors. Vbeta (60) and Jbeta (13) primers were used in the PCR. This table comes from immunoSEQ multiplex PCR, and its TCRdb copy is limited to in-frame clones, with some not included. The sample contains about 140,000 clones, about three quarters of which appear only once. Sequenced material: PBMCs. The source is a woman aged 40-49 years in good health and CMV-seronegative.

V gene TRBV11-2 combines with J gene TRBJ1-2, with D possibly matching TRBD1 (6 bases). Germline V gives CDR1 SGHAT, CDR2 FQNNGV. Trimming removed 5 bases at V and 2 bases at J, with 9 bases between. The CDR3 covers 13 residues. The CDR3 is CASSHGQNYGYTF. The CDR3 DNA follows: TGTGCCAGCAGCCACGGACAGAACTATGGCTACACCTTC.

The gene calls are TRBV7-3 and TRBJ1-1; 8 nucleotides match TRBD1. Unmatched junction bases numbered 11, after V lost 5 bases and J lost 6 bases. The germline gives CDR1 SGHTA, CDR2 FQGTGA. The CDR3 has 15 residues. The CDR3 sequence: CASSPGTGRIAEAFF. The CDR3 nucleotides read TGTGCCAGCAGCCCGGGGACAGGTCGGATCGCTGAAGCTTTCTTT.

The rearrangement uses TRBV11-3 and TRBJ2-1; D may be TRBD2 (5 bases). The CDR3 loop spans 15 amino acids. The germline V and J ends were trimmed by 5 bases and 6 bases, with 17 bases remaining between them. Germline loops: CDR1 SGHNT, CDR2 YENEEA. The CDR3 region is CASSPESGRGNEQFF. The CDR3 nucleotides are TGTGCCAGCAGCCCGGAGAGCGGCCGAGGCAATGAGCAGTTCTTC.

This chain joins TRBV6-6 and TRBJ2-3; 10 bases match TRBD2. J was trimmed by 6 bases and V by 5 bases; bases with no gene match: 5. Germline CDR1 reads MNHNY; CDR2 reads SVGAGI (reference sequence). CDR3 length equals 14 residues. CDR3 nucleotides: TGTGCCAGCAGTCCAAGCGGGGGGGCGGATACGCAGTATTTT. Amino acids: CASSPSGGADTQYF.

The chain has TRBV9 and TRBJ2-1, with D possibly matching TRBD1 (6 bases). The V end was cut by 3 bases, the J end by 5 bases, with 9 bases between. Germline loops: CDR1 SGDLS, CDR2 YYNGEE. The CDR3 has 13 amino acids. CDR3 bases: TGTGCCAGCAGCGGGGGGCCTCACAATGAGCAGTTCTTC. Amino acid sequence: CASSGGPHNEQFF.

The chain combines TRBV7-6 with TRBJ1-2; a possible D gene is TRBD1 (6 bases). CDR1 SGHVS and CDR2 FNYEAQ come from the germline V gene. The CDR3 contains 16 residues. The germline V and J ends were trimmed by 1 base and 3 bases, with 15 bases remaining between them. The CDR3 here is CASSLVAGDNYYGYTF. The CDR3 coding sequence is TGTGCCAGCAGCTTAGTGGCAGGGGACAACTACTATGGCTACACCTTC.

This clone was found a few times. The V gene is TRBV10-3, the J gene TRBJ1-4; D gene unclear. Deletions cut 8 bases from V and 0 bases from J, with 10 bases between. There are 14 residues in the CDR3. Germline values: CDR1 ENHRY, CDR2 SYGVKD. CDR3 amino acids: CAIAQQATNEKLFF. The CDR3 DNA follows: TGTGCCATCGCACAACAAGCAACTAATGAAAAACTGTTTTTT.

This sequence joins TRBV11-3 and TRBJ2-1, with TRBD2 as a possible D gene (7 bases). This CDR3 has 14 amino acids. Germline V gene data show CDR1 as SGHNT and CDR2 as YENEEA. Trimming pared 2 bases from V and 8 bases from J, leaving 13 bases between. Here the CDR3 reads CASSLSRGADEQFF. The DNA for the CDR3 is TGTGCCAGCAGCTTATCCCGGGGGGCGGATGAGCAGTTCTTC.

The rearrangement joins TRBV4-2 to TRBJ2-7, with 9 bases that match TRBD2. Looked up from germline, CDR1 is LGHNA and CDR2 is YNFKEQ. The CDR3 has 16 amino acids. Trimming took 1 base from V and 2 from J; bases not matched to a gene: 6. The CDR3 coding sequence is TGTGCCAGCAGCCAAGTTTCAGCGGGGGGAGCCTACGAGCAGTACTTC. It specifies CASSQVSAGGAYEQYF.

This clone has a handful of counts. The rearrangement links TRBV2 to TRBJ1-4, with 8 positions matching TRBD1. This CDR3 region has 13 residues. From germline, CDR1 is SNHLY and CDR2 FYNNEI. Trimming removed 6 bases from V and 8 bases from J; junction bases left unmatched: 5. Here the CDR3 DNA reads TGTGCCAGCAGCGGACAGGGTGGAGAAAAACTGTTTTTT. Amino acid sequence: CASSGQGGEKLFF.

The gene calls are TRBV29-1 and TRBJ1-1; D gene unclear. The CDR3 is 11 residues long. The germline V and J ends were trimmed by 5 bases and 6 bases, with 10 bases remaining between them. Germline CDR1 is SQVTM and CDR2 is ANQGSEA. The CDR3 region has the DNA TGCAGCGTTCTCGGAGGATCTGAAGCTTTCTTT. Translated, it gives CSVLGGSEAFF. Based on the CDR3 plus reference TRBV29-1 and TRBJ1-1, the full variable domain is SAVISQKPSRDICQRGTSLTIQCQVDSQVTMMFWYRQQPGQSLTLIATANQGSEATYESGFVIDKFPISRPNLTFSTLTVSNMSPEDSSIYLCSVLGGSEAFFGQGTRLTVV.

This chain uses TRBV2 with TRBJ1-5; 9 nucleotides line up with TRBD1. V gave up 6 bases and J gave up 8 bases; unmatched junction bases: 8. The CDR3 has 14 amino acids. Germline V lookup: CDR1 SNHLY, CDR2 FYNNEI. The CDR3 loop reads CASSETGGDEPQHF. The CDR3 DNA is TGTGCCAGCAGCGAAACAGGGGGCGACGAGCCCCAGCATTTT.

The genes are TRBV7-9 and TRBJ1-1; 7 bases are a match to TRBD1. Unmatched junction bases numbered 6, after V lost 1 base and J lost 1 base. This CDR3 has 16 residues. CDR1 is SEHNR and CDR2 is FQNEAQ in the germline V gene (reference sequence). The chain's CDR3 is CASSLEGGAGNTEAFF. The CDR3 bases are TGTGCCAGCAGCTTAGAAGGGGGCGCGGGGAACACTGAAGCTTTCTTT.

CDR3: CASSQAQGAGGYTF. DNA for the CDR3: TGTGCCAGCAGCCAAGCACAGGGGGCGGGGGGCTACACCTTC. This chain links TRBV4-2 with TRBJ1-2, with 9 bases lining up with TRBD1. V lost 1 base to trimming and J lost 8 bases; unmatched junction nucleotides: 5. The CDR3 is 14 amino acids. CDR1 and CDR2 from the germline V gene are LGHNA and YNFKEQ.

This clone was found a few times. J is TRBJ2-5 and V is TRBV15; TRBD2 matches 11 bases. CDR3 length equals 15 residues. The V and J ends lost 1 base and 5 bases, in that order; junction bases with no gene match: 3. Germline V gives CDR1 LNHNV, CDR2 YYDKDF (reference sequence). As DNA, the CDR3 is TGTGCCACCAGCAGAGGACTAGCGGGGTTGGAGACCCAGTACTTC. Residues: CATSRGLAGLETQYF.

V usage is TRBV6-1 and J usage is TRBJ2-7; D is perhaps TRBD2 (6 bases). There are 14 residues in the CDR3. Germline V CDR1 and CDR2: MNHNS, SASEGT. V dropped 2 bases and J dropped 3 bases, with 11 bases sitting between them. The chain's CDR3 is CASSETLADYEQYV. The DNA for the CDR3 is TGTGCCAGCAGTGAAACTTTAGCGGACTACGAGCAGTACGTC.

This chain joins TRBV5-4 and TRBJ1-3; D not resolved. The germline V gene has CDR1 SGHNT and CDR2 YYREEE (reference sequence). This CDR3 region has 15 residues. With 4 bases removed from V and 3 bases from J, the gap between germline ends came to 14 bases. The CDR3 loop is CASSPDISLGNTIYF. Here the CDR3 DNA reads TGTGCCAGCAGCCCTGACATCAGCCTTGGAAACACCATATATTTT.

This chain uses TRBV6-1 with TRBJ1-5; a weak D match, TRBD1 (5 bases). Per germline, CDR1 MNHNS and CDR2 SASEGT. Trimming removed 1 base at V and 7 bases at J, with 14 bases between. CDR3 length equals 15 residues. CDR3 DNA sequence: TGTGCCAGCAGTGAAGAGGCAGGGCCCGGACAGCCCCAGCATTTT. Translation gives CASSEEAGPGQPQHF.

Note on this clone: Mismatch with germline at one junction end may stem from a read error. The chain is built from TRBV7-2 and TRBJ1-1; 9 nucleotides line up with TRBD1. Per germline, CDR1 SGHTA and CDR2 FQGNSA. The CDR3 runs 13 residues. CDR3 nucleotide sequence: TGTGCCAGCAGCCTAGCGGGACAGGGAGATGCTTTCTTT. Protein: CASSLAGQGDAFF.

CDR3 protein: CASRRTGGLSDTQYF. CDR3 nucleotide sequence: TGTGCCAGCAGGAGGACAGGGGGCTTGTCAGATACGCAGTATTTT. The chain combines TRBV5-4 with TRBJ2-3, with 11 positions matching TRBD1. J lost 4 bases, V lost 5 bases, and 6 bases had no gene match. The germline gives CDR1 SGHNT, CDR2 YYREEE (reference sequence). The CDR3 is 15 residues long.